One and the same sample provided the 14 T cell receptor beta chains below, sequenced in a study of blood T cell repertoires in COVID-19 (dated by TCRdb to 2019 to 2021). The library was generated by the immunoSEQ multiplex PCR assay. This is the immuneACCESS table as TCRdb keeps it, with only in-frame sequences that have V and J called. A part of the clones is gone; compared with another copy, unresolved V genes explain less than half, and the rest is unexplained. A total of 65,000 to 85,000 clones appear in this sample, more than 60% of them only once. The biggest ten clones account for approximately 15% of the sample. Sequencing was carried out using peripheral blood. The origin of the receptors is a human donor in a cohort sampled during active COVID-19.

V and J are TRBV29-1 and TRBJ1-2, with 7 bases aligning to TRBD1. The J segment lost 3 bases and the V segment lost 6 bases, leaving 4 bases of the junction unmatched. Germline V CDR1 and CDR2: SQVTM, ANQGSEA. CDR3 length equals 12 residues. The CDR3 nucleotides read TGCAGCGTCGGAACAGGGGACTATGGCTACACCTTC. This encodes CSVGTGDYGYTF.

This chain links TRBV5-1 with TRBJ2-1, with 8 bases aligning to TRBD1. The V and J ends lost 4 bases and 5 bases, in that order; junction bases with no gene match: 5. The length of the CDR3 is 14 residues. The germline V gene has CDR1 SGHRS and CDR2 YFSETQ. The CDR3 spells CASSGGTGNNEQFF. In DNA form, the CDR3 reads TGCGCCAGCAGCGGAGGGACAGGTAACAATGAGCAGTTCTTC.

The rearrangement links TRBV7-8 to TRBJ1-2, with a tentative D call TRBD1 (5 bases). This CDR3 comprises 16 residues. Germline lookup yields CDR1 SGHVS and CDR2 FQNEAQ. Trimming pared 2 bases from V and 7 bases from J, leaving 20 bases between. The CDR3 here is CASSLNIRQGSFGYTF. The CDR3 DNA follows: TGTGCCAGCAGCTTAAATATCCGCCAGGGTTCTTTTGGCTACACCTTC. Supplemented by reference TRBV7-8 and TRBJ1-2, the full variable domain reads GAGVSQSPRYKVAKRGQDVALRCDPISGHVSLFWYQQALGQGPEFLTYFQNEAQLDKSGLPSDRFFAERPEGSVSTLKIQRTQQEDSAVYLCASSLNIRQGSFGYTFGSGTRLTVV.

CDR3 bases: TGTGCCAGCAGCGATGCCCAGACTTCGAATGAGCAGTTCTTC. Protein: CASSDAQTSNEQFF. The chain carries TRBV9 and TRBJ2-1, with no clear D. CDR1 and CDR2 (germline): SGDLS, YYNGEE. CDR3 length: 14 residues. V was trimmed by 3 bases and J by 7 bases, leaving 14 bases between them.

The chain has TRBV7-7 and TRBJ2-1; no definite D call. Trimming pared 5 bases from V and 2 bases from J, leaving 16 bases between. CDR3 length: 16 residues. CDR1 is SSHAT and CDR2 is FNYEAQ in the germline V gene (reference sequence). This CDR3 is CASSPEAVPTYNEQFF. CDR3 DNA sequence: TGTGCCAGCAGCCCTGAGGCGGTACCGACCTACAATGAGCAGTTCTTC.

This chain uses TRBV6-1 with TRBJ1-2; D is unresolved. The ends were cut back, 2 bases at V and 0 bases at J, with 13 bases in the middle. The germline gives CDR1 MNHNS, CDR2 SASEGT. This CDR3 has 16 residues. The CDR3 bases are TGTGCCAGCAGTGAAATTGGCCTCTCTGCTAACTATGGCTACACCTTC. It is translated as CASSEIGLSANYGYTF.

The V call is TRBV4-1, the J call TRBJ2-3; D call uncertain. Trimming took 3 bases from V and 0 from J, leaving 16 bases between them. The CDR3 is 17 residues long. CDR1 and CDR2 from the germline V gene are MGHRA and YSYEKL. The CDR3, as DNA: TGCGCCAGCAGCCACCCCCCGGAGATTACTAGCACAGATACGCAGTATTTT. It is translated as CASSHPPEITSTDTQYF.

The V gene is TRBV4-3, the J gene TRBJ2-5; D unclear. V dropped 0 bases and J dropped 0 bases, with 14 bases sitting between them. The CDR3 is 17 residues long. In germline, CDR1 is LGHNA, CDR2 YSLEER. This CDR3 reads CASSQDATHSYQETQYF. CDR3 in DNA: TGCGCCAGCAGCCAAGATGCCACACATTCGTACCAAGAGACCCAGTACTTC.

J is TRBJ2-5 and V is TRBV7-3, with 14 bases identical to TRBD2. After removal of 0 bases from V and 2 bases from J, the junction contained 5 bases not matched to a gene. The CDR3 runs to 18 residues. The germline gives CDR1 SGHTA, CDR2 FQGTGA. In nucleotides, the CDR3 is TGTGCCAGCAGCTTAACGGGGACTAGCGGGGGACCACAAGAGACCCAGTACTTC. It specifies CASSLTGTSGGPQETQYF. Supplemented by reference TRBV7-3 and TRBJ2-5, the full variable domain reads GAGVSQTPSNKVTEKGKYVELRCDPISGHTALYWYRQSLGQGPEFLIYFQGTGAADDSGLPNDRFFAVRPEGSVSTLKIQRTERGDSAVYLCASSLTGTSGGPQETQYFGPGTRLLVL.

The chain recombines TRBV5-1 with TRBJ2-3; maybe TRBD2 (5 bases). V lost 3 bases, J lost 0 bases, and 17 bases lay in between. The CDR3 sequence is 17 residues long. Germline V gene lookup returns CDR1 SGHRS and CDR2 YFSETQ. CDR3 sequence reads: CASSYGLPGASTDTQYF. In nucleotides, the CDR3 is TGCGCCAGCAGCTATGGACTCCCTGGCGCTAGCACAGATACGCAGTATTTT.

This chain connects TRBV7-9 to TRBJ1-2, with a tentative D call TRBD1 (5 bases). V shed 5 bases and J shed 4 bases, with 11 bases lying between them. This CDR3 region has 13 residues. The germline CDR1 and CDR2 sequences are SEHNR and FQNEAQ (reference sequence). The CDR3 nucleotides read TGTGCCAGCAGCCCCGGGGGTCCCTATGGCTACACCTTC. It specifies CASSPGGPYGYTF.

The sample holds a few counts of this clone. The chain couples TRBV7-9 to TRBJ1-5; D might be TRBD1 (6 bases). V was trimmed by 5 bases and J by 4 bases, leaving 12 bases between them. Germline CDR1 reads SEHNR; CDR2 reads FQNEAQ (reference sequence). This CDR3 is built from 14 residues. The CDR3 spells CASSVLGGNQPQHF. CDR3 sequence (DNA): TGTGCCAGCAGCGTACTAGGGGGAAATCAGCCCCAGCATTTT.

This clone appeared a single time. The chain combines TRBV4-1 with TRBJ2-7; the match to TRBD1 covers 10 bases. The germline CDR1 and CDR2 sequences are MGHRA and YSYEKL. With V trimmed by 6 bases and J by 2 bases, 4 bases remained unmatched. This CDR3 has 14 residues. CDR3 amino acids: CASSRGQGAYEQYV. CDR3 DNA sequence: TGCGCCAGCAGTAGAGGACAGGGGGCCTACGAGCAGTACGTC.

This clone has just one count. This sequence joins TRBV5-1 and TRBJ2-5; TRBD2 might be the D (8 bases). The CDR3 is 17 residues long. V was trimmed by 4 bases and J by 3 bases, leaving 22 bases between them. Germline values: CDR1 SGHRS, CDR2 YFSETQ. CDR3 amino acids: CASSRRGGAGGEETQYF. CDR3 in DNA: TGCGCCAGCAGCCGGCGAGGGGGCGCGGGGGGAGAAGAGACCCAGTACTTC.